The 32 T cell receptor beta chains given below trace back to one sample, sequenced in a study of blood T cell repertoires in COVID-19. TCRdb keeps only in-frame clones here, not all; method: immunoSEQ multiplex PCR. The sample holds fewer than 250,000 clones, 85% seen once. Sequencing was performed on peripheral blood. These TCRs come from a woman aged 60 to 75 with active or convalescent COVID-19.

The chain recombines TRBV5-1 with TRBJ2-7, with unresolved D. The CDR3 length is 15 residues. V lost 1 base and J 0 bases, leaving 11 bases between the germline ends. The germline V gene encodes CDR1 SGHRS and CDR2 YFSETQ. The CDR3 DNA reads TGCGCCAGCAGCTTGTCTGCAGGCCCCTCCTACGAGCAGTACGTC. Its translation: CASSLSAGPSYEQYV.

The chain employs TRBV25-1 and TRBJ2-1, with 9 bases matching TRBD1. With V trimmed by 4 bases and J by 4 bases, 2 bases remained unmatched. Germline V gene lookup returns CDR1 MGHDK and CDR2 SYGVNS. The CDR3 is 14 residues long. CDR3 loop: CASSAGQGYNEQFF. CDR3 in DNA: TGTGCCAGCAGTGCGGGACAGGGTTACAATGAGCAGTTCTTC.

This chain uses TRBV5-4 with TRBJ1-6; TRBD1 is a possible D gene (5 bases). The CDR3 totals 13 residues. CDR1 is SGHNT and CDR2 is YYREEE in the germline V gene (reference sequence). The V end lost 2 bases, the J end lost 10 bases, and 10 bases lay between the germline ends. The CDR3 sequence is CASSLEGRSPLHF. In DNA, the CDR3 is TGTGCCAGCAGCTTAGAGGGGAGGTCACCCCTCCACTTT.

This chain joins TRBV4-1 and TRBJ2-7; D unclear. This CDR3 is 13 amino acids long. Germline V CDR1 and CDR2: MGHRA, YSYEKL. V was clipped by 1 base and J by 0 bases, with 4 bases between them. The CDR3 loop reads CASSQASSYEQYF. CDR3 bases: TGCGCCAGCAGCCAAGCCTCCTCCTACGAGCAGTACTTC.

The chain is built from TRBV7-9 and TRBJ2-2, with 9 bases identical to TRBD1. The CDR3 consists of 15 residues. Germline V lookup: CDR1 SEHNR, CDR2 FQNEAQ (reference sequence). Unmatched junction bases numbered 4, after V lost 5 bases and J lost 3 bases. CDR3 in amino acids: CASSPDRGDTGELFF. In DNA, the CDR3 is TGTGCCAGCAGCCCGGACAGGGGAGACACCGGGGAGCTGTTTTTT.

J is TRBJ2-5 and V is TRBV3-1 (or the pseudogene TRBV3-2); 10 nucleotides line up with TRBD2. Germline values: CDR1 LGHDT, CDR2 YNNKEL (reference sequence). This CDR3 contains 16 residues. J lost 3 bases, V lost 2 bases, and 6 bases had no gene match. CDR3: CASSQHSLAGEETQYF. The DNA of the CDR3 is TGTGCCAGCAGCCAACACTCTCTAGCGGGGGAAGAGACCCAGTACTTC.

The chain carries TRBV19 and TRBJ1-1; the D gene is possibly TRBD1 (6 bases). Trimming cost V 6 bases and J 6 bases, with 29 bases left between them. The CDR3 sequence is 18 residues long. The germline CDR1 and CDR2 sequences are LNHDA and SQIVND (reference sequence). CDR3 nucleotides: TGTGCCAGTAGCTCTCGGGGCGGGGGCGCCGCGGTTGGCGCTGAAGCTTTCTTT. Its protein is CASSSRGGGAAVGAEAFF.

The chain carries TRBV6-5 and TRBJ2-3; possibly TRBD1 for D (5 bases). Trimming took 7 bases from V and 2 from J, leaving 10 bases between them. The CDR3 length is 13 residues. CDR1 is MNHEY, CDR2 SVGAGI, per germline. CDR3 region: CASIRQITDTQYF. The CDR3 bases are TGTGCCAGCATTCGACAGATCACAGATACGCAGTATTTT.

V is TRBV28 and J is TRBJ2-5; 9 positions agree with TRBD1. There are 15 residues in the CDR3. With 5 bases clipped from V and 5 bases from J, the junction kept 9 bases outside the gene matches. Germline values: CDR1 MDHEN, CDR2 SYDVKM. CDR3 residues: CASSLGQGVVETQYF. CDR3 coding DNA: TGTGCCAGCAGTCTGGGACAGGGAGTCGTCGAGACCCAGTACTTC.

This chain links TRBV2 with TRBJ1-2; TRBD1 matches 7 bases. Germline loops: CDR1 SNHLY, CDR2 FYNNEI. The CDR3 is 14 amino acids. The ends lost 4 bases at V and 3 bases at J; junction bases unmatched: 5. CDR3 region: CASSVQGEDYGYTF. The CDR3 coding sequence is TGTGCCAGCAGTGTCCAGGGGGAAGACTATGGCTACACCTTC.

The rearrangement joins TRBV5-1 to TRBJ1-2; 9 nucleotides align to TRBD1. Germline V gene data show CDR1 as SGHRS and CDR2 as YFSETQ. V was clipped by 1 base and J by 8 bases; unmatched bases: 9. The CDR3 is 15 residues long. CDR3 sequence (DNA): TGCGCCAGCAGCTTGTTTGGGACAGGGTCAGGGGGCTACACCTTC. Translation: CASSLFGTGSGGYTF.

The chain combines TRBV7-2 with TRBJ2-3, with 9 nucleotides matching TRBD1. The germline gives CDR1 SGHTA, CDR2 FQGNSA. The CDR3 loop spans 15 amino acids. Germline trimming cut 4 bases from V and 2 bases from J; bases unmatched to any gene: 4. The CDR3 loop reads CASSSGQGYTDTQYF. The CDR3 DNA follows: TGTGCCAGCAGCTCGGGACAGGGTTACACAGATACGCAGTATTTT.

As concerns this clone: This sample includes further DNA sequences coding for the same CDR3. The CDR3 here is CASSLGQNTEAFF. The CDR3 DNA is TGTGCCAGCAGTTTGGGCCAAAACACTGAAGCTTTCTTT. The chain is built from TRBV12-3 or TRBV12-4 and TRBJ1-1; D not resolved. V was cut by 3 bases and J by 2 bases, with 7 bases left in between. There are 13 residues in the CDR3.

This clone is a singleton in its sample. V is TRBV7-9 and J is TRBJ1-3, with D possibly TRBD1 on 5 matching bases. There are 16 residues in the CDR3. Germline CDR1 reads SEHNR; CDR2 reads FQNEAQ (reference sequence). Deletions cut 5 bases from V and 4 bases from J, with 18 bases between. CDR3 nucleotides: TGTGCCAGCAGCCCACCGGGGGGACGGATCGGAAACACCATATATTTT. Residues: CASSPPGGRIGNTIYF.

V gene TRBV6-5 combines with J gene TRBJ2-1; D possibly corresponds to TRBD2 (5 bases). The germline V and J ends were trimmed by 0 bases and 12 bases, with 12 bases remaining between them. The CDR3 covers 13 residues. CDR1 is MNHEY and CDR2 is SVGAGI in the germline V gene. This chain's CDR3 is CASSYSGGPGQFF. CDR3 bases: TGTGCCAGCAGTTACTCGGGCGGGCCGGGGCAGTTCTTC.

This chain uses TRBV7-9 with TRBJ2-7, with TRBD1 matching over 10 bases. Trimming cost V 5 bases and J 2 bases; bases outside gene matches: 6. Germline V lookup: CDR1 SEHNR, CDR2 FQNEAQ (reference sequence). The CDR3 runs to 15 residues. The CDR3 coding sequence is TGTGCCAGCAGCCCCGGGACAGGGGAGACCTACGAGCAGTACGTC. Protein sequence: CASSPGTGETYEQYV.

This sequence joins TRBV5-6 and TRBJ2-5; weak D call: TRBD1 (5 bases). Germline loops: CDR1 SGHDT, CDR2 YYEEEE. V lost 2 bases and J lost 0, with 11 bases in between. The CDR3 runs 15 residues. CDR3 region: CASSLGAIYQETQYF. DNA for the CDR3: TGTGCCAGCAGCTTAGGGGCCATCTACCAAGAGACCCAGTACTTC.

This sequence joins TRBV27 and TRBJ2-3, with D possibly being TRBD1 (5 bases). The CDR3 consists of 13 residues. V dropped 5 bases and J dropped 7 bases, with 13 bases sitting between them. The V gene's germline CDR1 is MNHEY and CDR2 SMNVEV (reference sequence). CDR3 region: CASSVNRRHTQYF. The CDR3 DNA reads TGTGCCAGCAGTGTTAACAGGCGACATACGCAGTATTTT.

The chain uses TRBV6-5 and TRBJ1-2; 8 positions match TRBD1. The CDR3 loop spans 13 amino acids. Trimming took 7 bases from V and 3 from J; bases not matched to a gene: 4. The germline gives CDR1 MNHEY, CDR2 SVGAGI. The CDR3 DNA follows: TGTGCCAGCAAAATGGGACAGGACTATGGCTACACCTTC. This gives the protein CASKMGQDYGYTF.

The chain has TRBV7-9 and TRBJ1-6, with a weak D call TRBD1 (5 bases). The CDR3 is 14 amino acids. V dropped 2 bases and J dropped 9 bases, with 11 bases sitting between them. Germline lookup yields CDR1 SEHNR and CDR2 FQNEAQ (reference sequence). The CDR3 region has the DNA TGTGCCAGCAGCTTAAGTGTAACAGGTTCACCCCTCCACTTT. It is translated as CASSLSVTGSPLHF.

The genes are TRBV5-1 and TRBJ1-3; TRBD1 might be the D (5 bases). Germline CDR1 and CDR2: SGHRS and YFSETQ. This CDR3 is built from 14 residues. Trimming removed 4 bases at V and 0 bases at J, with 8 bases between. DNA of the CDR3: TGCGCCAGCAGCGAGGACAACTCTGGAAACACCATATATTTT. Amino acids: CASSEDNSGNTIYF.

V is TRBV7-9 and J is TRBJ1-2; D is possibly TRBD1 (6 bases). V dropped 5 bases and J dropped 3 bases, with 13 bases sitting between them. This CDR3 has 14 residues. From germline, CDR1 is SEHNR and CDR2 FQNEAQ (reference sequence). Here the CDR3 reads CASSTGLLYYGYTF. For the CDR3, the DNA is TGTGCCAGCAGCACAGGGCTGCTGTACTATGGCTACACCTTC.

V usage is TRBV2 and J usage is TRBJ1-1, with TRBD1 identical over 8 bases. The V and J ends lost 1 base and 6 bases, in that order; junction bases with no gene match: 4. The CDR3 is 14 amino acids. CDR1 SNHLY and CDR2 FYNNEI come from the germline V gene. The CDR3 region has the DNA TGTGCCAGCAGTGAAGGGACAGGGCCTCCTGAAGCTTTCTTT. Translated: CASSEGTGPPEAFF. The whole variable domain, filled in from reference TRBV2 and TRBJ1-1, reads EPEVTQTPSHQVTQMGQEVILRCVPISNHLYFYWYRQILGQKVEFLVSFYNNEISEKSEIFDDQFSVERPDGSNFTLKIRSTKLEDSAMYFCASSEGTGPPEAFFGQGTRLTVV.

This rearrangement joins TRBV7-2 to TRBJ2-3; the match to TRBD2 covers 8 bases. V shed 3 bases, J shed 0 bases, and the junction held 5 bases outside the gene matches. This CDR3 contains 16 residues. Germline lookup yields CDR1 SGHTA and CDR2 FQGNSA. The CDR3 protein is CASSLAGGWSTDTQYF. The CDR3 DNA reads TGTGCCAGCAGCTTGGCGGGGGGCTGGAGCACAGATACGCAGTATTTT.

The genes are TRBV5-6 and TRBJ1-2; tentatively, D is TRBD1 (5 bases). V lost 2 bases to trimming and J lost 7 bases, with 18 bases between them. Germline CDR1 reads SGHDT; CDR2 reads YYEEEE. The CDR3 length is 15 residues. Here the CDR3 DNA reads TGTGCCAGCAGCTTTGGGCAGGGCGGCAAGGTTGGCTACACCTTC. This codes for CASSFGQGGKVGYTF.

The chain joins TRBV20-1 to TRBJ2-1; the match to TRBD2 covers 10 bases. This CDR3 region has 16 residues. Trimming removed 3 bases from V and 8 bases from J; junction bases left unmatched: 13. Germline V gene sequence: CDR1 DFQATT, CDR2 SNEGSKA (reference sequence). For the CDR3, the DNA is TGCAGTGCTAGTCTAGCGGGAGCCAAGGATGGCGATGAGCAGTTCTTC. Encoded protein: CSASLAGAKDGDEQFF.

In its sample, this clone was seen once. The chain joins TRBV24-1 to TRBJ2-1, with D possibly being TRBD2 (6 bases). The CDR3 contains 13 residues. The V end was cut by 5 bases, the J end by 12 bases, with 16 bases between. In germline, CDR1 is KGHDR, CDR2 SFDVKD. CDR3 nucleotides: TGTGCCACCAGTGCTATGGAGGGTTTTAGGCAGTTCTTC. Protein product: CATSAMEGFRQFF.

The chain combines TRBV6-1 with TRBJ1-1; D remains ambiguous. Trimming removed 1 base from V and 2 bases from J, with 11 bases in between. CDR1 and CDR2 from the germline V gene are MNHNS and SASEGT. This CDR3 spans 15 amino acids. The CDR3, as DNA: TGTGCCAGCAGTGAAGAGTACACGATCAACACTGAAGCTTTCTTT. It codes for CASSEEYTINTEAFF.

CDR3 nucleotides: TGTGCCAGCAGTGAATGGGGGGGAATGAAGAACAATGAGCAGTTCTTC. Its translation is CASSEWGGMKNNEQFF. The V call is TRBV2, the J call TRBJ2-1; 7 positions match TRBD2. This CDR3 spans 16 amino acids. The V gene's germline CDR1 is SNHLY and CDR2 FYNNEI. The junction had 9 bases not matched to a gene; V was cut back by 2 bases and J by 5 bases.

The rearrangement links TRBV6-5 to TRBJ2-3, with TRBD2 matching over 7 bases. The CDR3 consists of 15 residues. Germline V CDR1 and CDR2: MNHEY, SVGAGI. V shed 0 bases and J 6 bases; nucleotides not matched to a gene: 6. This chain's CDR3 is CASSYSDRGVDTQYF. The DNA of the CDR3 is TGTGCCAGCAGTTACTCGGACCGGGGGGTCGATACGCAGTATTTT.

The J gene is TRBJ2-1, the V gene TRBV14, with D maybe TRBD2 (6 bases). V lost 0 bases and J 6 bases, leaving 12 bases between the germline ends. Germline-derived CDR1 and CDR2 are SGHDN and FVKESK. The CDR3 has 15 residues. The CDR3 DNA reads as TGTGCCAGCAGCCAAGAGGCGGGGTTCCCCAATGAGCAGTTCTTC. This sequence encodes CASSQEAGFPNEQFF. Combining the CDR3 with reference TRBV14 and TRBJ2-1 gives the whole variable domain EAGVTQFPSHSVIEKGQTVTLRCDPISGHDNLYWYRRVMGKEIKFLLHFVKESKQDESGMPNNRFLAERTGGTYSTLKVQPAELEDSGVYFCASSQEAGFPNEQFFGPGTRLTVL.

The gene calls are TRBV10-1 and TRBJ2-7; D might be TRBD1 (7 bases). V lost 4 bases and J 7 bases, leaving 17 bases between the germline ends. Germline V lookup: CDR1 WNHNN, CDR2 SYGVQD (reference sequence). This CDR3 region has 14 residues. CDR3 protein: CASSAITGAGEQYV. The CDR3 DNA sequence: TGCGCCAGCAGTGCCATAACAGGGGCGGGAGAGCAGTACGTC.